The 9 T cell receptor beta chains in this list originate from one sample, sequenced in a study of blood T cells in healthy people across ages. Primed by a sample-barcoded 5' primer and a J-beta primer mix, a second PCR proceeded for roughly 6 to 12 cycles. TCRdb reprocessed the 5' RACE reads with MiXCR, giving one entry per CDR3 protein. The table lists 1.5 million to 1.8 million distinct CDR3 sequences, roughly 43% of them singletons. What was sequenced was blood. The receptors stem from a woman under 30 in good health.

The chain uses TRBV10-2 and TRBJ1-2; D remains ambiguous. The V end lost 3 bases, the J end lost 4 bases, and 21 bases lay between the germline ends. The CDR3 loop spans 17 amino acids. CDR1 WSHSY and CDR2 SAAADI come from the germline V gene. The CDR3 DNA reads TGCGCCAGCAGTGAACCCCCCTCACGGATTCCCTTCTATGGCTACACCTTC. Encoded protein: CASSEPPSRIPFYGYTF.

Points on this clonotype: A much larger clone lies a single base off, so this may be a read error. No conserved phenylalanine or tryptophan is present at the end of the CDR3, so a read error is the likely explanation. CDR3 in amino acids: CSVPGQGSDGYTL. CDR3 coding DNA: TGCAGCGTCCCGGGACAGGGATCTGACGGCTACACCCTC. The V and J genes are TRBV29-1 and TRBJ1-2; 9 bases agree with TRBD1. V gave up 6 bases and J gave up 8 bases; unmatched junction bases: 10. CDR3 length: 13 residues. Germline CDR1 and CDR2: SQVTM and ANQGSEA.

This clonotype has just a few counts. The rearrangement uses TRBV6-5 and TRBJ2-4, with D unclear. The end of the DNA is better explained by TRBJ2-7, so the J call may be wrong. CDR3 size: 12 residues. Germline values: CDR1 MNHEY, CDR2 SVGAGI. CDR3 loop: CASSFNQNEQYF. The CDR3 nucleotides read TGTGCCAGCAGCTTCAATCAGAACGAGCAGTACTTC.

This clonotype has just a few counts. This chain uses TRBV28 with TRBJ1-1, with 10 nucleotides matching TRBD1. CDR1 and CDR2 (germline): MDHEN, SYDVKM. V lost 6 bases, J lost 4 bases, and 14 bases stayed unmatched. This CDR3 region has 17 residues. CDR3 sequence reads: CASSKLEDRGMVTEAFF. DNA of the CDR3: TGTGCCAGCAGCAAATTAGAGGACAGGGGGATGGTCACTGAAGCTTTCTTT.

This clonotype was found a few times. The rearrangement uses TRBV6-5 and TRBJ2-1; D unclear. With 6 bases removed from V and 7 bases from J, the gap between germline ends came to 7 bases. CDR1 is MNHEY and CDR2 is SVGAGI in the germline V gene. The CDR3 is made up of 11 amino acids. The CDR3 DNA is TGTGCCAGCAGGACGAGAAATGAGCAGTTCTTC. Translation: CASRTRNEQFF.

This clonotype was picked up a small number of times. The gene calls are TRBV4-2 and TRBJ2-7; a weak D match, TRBD2 (5 bases). Per germline, CDR1 LGHNA and CDR2 YNFKEQ. The CDR3 loop spans 14 amino acids. Trimming took off 0 bases at V and 6 bases at J, with 12 bases between the two ends. CDR3 sequence (DNA): TGTGCCAGCAGCCAAGATGCTAGCTTCTCCGAGCAGTACTTC. Translated: CASSQDASFSEQYF.

This clonotype was seen just once. The gene calls are TRBV5-1 and TRBJ1-2, with a weak D call TRBD1 (5 bases). CDR3 length equals 12 residues. Germline CDR1 SGHRS, CDR2 YFSETQ. Trimming removed 5 bases at V and 3 bases at J, with 8 bases between. CDR3 residues: CASRGADYGYTF. The CDR3 nucleotides are TGCGCCAGCAGAGGGGCTGACTATGGCTACACCTTC.

This clonotype was detected only a few times. The chain recombines TRBV12-3 or TRBV12-4 with TRBJ1-2; D unresolved. Trimming took off 7 bases at V and 4 bases at J, with 10 bases between the two ends. The CDR3 consists of 12 residues. CDR3 amino acids: CASTDATYGYTF. Written as DNA, the CDR3 is TGTGCCAGCACGGACGCAACCTATGGCTACACCTTC.

This clonotype showed up just a few times. The V and J genes are TRBV12-3 or TRBV12-4 and TRBJ2-1, with 9 bases that match TRBD2. This CDR3 has 16 residues. V dropped 6 bases and J dropped 3; count of bases not matched to a gene: 9. This CDR3 reads CASRPRTSVYYNEQFF. CDR3 DNA: TGTGCCAGCAGACCCAGGACTAGCGTCTACTACAATGAGCAGTTCTTC.